These 6 T cell receptor beta chains came from one sample sequenced in a study of blood T cell repertoires in COVID-19. TCRdb's copy holds only in-frame clones and misses some; the assay was immunoSEQ multiplex PCR. The table shows roughly 300,000 clones, with roughly 93% occurring only once. The specimen was PBMCs or T cells enriched from blood (not recorded which). These receptors were taken from a woman in her thirties or forties with acute COVID-19.

CDR3 DNA: TGTGCCAGCTCCATTCCGGGTTCCCCCTACGAGCAGTACTTC. Residues: CASSIPGSPYEQYF. The rearrangement uses TRBV2 and TRBJ2-7; no reliable D call. The CDR3 contains 14 residues. Trimming left V 8 bases short and J 2 bases short, with 16 bases between. CDR1 SNHLY and CDR2 FYNNEI come from the germline V gene.

The chain uses TRBV11-2 and TRBJ2-3; 8 nucleotides align to TRBD2. Germline loops: CDR1 SGHAT, CDR2 FQNNGV. This CDR3 has 15 residues. J gave up 0 bases and V 3 bases, and 2 bases lay outside the gene matches. The CDR3 reads CASSFTSGSTDTQYF. The CDR3 DNA reads as TGTGCCAGCAGCTTCACTAGCGGAAGCACAGATACGCAGTATTTT.

Concerning this clone: One junction end disagrees with the germline gene, perhaps due to a read error. The chain is built from TRBV10-3 and TRBJ1-4; D ambiguous. The germline gives CDR1 ENHRY, CDR2 SYGVKD. This CDR3 contains 14 residues. The DNA for the CDR3 is TGTGCCATCAGTCAGTCCTACGTCAATGAAAAACTGTTTTTT. Translated: CAISQSYVNEKLFF.

The J gene is TRBJ2-1, the V gene TRBV2; TRBD1 matches at 10 bases. This CDR3 has 12 residues. Germline CDR1 SNHLY, CDR2 FYNNEI. The trim removed 8 bases at V and 7 bases at J, leaving 2 bases unmatched. DNA for the CDR3: TGTGCCAGCGACAGGGGGCAGAATGAGCAGTTCTTC. Amino acid sequence: CASDRGQNEQFF. The variable domain in full, with the rest retrieved from reference TRBV2 and TRBJ2-1, is EPEVTQTPSHQVTQMGQEVILRCVPISNHLYFYWYRQILGQKVEFLVSFYNNEISEKSEIFDDQFSVERPDGSNFTLKIRSTKLEDSAMYFCASDRGQNEQFFGPGTRLTVL.

This chain links TRBV24-1 with TRBJ2-1; 7 bases are a match to TRBD1. CDR1 is KGHDR, CDR2 SFDVKD, per germline. The CDR3 has 14 amino acids. V shed 4 bases and J 8 bases; nucleotides not matched to a gene: 7. CDR3 bases: TGTGCCACCAGTGACCCGACAGGGTCCGATGAGCAGTTCTTC. Its protein is CATSDPTGSDEQFF.

This sequence joins TRBV7-8 and TRBJ2-5, with TRBD2 matching over 7 bases. Trimming removed 1 base from V and 7 bases from J; junction bases left unmatched: 6. The CDR3 loop spans 14 amino acids. Germline CDR1 and CDR2: SGHVS and FQNEAQ. CDR3 sequence: CASSLVGGEGTQYF. In nucleotides, the CDR3 is TGTGCCAGCAGCTTAGTGGGCGGGGAGGGGACCCAGTACTTC. The whole variable domain, remainder taken from reference TRBV7-8 and TRBJ2-5, is GAGVSQSPRYKVAKRGQDVALRCDPISGHVSLFWYQQALGQGPEFLTYFQNEAQLDKSGLPSDRFFAERPEGSVSTLKIQRTQQEDSAVYLCASSLVGGEGTQYFGPGTRLLVL.